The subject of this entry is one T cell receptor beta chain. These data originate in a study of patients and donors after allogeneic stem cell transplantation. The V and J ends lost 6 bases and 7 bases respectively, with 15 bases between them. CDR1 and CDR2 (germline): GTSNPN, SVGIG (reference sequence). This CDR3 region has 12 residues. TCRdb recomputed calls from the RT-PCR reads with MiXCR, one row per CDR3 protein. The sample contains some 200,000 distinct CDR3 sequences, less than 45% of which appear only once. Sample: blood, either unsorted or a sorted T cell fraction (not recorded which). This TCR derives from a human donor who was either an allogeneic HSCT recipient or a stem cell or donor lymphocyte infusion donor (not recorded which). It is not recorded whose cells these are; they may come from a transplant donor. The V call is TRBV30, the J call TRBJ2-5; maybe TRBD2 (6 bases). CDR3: CACGLPALTQYF. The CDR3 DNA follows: TGTGCCTGCGGACTACCTGCTTTGACCCAGTACTTC.